Described below is a single T cell receptor beta chain sequence and its context. The antigen remains undetermined. This CDR3 comprises 14 residues. Trimming left V 0 bases short and J 6 bases short, with 11 bases between. Germline loops: CDR1 LGHDT, CDR2 YNNKEL (reference sequence). Isolated per sample were at least 6 million PBMCs. The sample originates from a study of blood T cells in healthy people across ages. Overall study context: Template switching recovered approximately one barcoded beta molecule for every two T cells. Study-wide findings and caveats: Across the age range, TCR beta diversity per million T cells fell in a roughly linear way.

With a J-beta primer mix and a sample-barcoded 5' primer, a second PCR ran about 7 to 11 cycles. Each TCR beta cDNA got a 12-nucleotide random molecular identifier. TCRdb ran MiXCR on the 5' RACE reads and lists one entry per CDR3 protein. The repertoire includes fewer than 2,000,000 distinct CDR3 sequences, 39% of them detected once, and 23% sits in the top ten. The clonotype originates from a human donor in good health. This sequence joins TRBV3-1 and TRBJ1-2; D is uncertain. The sequenced sample was blood. In nucleotides, the CDR3 is TGTGCCAGCAGCCAAGACGCGACGGTGGATGGCTACACCTTC. Protein sequence: CASSQDATVDGYTF.